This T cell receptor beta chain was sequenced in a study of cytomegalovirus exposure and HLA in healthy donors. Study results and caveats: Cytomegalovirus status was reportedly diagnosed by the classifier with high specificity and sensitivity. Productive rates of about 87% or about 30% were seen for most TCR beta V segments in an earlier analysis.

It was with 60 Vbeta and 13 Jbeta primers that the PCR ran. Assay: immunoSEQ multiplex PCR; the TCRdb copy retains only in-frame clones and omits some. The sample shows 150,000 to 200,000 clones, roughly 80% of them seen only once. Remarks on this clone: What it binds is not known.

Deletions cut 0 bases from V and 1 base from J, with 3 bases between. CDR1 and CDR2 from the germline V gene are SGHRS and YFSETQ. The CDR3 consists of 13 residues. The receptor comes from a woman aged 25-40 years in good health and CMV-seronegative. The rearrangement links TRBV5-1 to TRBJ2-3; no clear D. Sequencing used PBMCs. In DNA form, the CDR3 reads TGCGCCAGCAGCTTGGGAGGCACAGATACGCAGTATTTT. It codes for CASSLGGTDTQYF. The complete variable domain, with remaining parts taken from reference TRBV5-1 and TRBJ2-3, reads KAGVTQTPRYLIKTRGQQVTLSCSPISGHRSVSWYQQTPGQGLQFLFEYFSETQRNKGNFPGRFSGRQFSNSRSEMNVSTLELGDSALYLCASSLGGTDTQYFGPGTRLTVL.